This T cell receptor beta chain is from a study of molecular identifiers for immune sequencing clone quantification. Input for naive CD8 libraries was roughly 20,000 to 1,000,000 sorted cells; the RNA fraction used was 10%, 30% or 50%. Researchers sorted naive CD8 T cells as cells that were CD8+CD4-CCR7+CD45RA+. Overall study results and limits: Beyond 20 RNA copies, clones held over 99% of effector molecules, compared with under 1% in naive cells.

V was shortened by 1 base and J by 2 bases, with 11 bases between the two germline ends. Germline CDR1 and CDR2: SGHAT and FQNNGV. This CDR3 has 15 amino acids. This clonotype was observed a handful of times. Its matching antigen is unknown. As previously described, bulk TCR libraries were made using listed TCR primers. TCRdb processed the PCR reads anew with MiXCR; each CDR3 protein has one entry. This sample has over 65,000 distinct CDR3 sequences; about 23% occur once, and the top ten carry 0.7% to 0.8%. The clonotype originates from a human donor in good health. Some libraries in this study had Jurkat cell RNA spiked in. The sequenced material came from naive CD8+ T cells from blood, with Jurkat cell RNA spiked in. Described subset: FACS-sorted CD8+CD4-CCR7+CD45RA+ naive T cells. The chain couples TRBV11-2 to TRBJ1-1, with D perhaps TRBD1 (5 bases). The CDR3 here is CASSLAGWPNTEAFF. The CDR3 nucleotides are TGTGCCAGCAGCTTAGCAGGGTGGCCTAACACTGAAGCTTTCTTT.